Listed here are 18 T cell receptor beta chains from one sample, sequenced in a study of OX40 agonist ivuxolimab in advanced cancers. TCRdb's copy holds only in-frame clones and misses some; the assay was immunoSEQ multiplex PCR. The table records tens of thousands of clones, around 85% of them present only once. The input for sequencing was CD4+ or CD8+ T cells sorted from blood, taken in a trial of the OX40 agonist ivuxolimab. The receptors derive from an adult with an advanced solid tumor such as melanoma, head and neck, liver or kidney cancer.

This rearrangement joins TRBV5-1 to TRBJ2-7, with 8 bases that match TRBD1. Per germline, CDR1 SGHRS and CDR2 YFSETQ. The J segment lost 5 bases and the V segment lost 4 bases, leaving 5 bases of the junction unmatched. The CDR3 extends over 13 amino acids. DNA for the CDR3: TGCGCCAGCAGCAGGACAGGGTCAAACGAGCAGTACTTC. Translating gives CASSRTGSNEQYF. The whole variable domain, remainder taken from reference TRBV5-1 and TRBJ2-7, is KAGVTQTPRYLIKTRGQQVTLSCSPISGHRSVSWYQQTPGQGLQFLFEYFSETQRNKGNFPGRFSGRQFSNSRSEMNVSTLELGDSALYLCASSRTGSNEQYFGPGTRLTVT.

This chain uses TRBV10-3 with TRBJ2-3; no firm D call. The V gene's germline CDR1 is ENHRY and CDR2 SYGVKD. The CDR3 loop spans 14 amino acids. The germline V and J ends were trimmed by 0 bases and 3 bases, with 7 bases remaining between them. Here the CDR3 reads CAISESLRTDTQYF. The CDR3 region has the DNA TGTGCCATCAGTGAGTCGCTGAGGACAGATACGCAGTATTTT.

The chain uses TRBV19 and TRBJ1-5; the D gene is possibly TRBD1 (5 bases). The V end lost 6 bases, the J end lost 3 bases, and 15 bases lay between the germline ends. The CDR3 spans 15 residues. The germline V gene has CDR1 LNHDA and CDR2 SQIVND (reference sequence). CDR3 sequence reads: CASSSIDSANQPQHF. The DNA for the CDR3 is TGTGCCAGTAGCTCAATCGACAGTGCCAATCAGCCCCAGCATTTT.

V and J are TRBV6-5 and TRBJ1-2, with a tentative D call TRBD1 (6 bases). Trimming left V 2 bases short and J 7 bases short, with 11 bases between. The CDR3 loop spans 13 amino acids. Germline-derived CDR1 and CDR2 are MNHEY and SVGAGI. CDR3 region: CASSYNRAAGYTF. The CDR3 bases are TGTGCCAGCAGTTACAACAGGGCGGCTGGCTACACCTTC.

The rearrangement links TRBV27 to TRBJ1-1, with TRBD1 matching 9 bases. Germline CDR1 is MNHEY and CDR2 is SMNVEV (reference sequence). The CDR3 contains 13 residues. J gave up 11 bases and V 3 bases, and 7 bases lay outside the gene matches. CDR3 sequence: CASSFTGGRGAFF. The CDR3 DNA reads TGTGCCAGCAGTTTCACAGGGGGCCGCGGGGCTTTCTTT.

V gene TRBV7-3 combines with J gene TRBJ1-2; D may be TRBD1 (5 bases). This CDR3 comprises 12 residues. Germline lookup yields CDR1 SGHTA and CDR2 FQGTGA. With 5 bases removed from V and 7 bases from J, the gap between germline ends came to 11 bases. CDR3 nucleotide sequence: TGTGCCAGCAGCACCGGGACTAGTGGCTACACCTTC. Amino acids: CASSTGTSGYTF.

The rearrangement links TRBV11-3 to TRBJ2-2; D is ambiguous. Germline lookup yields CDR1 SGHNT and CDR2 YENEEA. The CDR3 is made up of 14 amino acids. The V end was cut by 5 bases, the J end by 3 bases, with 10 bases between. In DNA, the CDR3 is TGTGCCAGCAGCCCCCGATTTTACACCGGGGAGCTGTTTTTT. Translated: CASSPRFYTGELFF.

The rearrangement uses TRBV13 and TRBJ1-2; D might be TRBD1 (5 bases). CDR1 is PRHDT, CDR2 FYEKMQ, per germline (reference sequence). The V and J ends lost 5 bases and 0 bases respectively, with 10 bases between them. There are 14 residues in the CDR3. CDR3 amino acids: CASSQGQTNYGYTF. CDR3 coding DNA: TGTGCCAGCAGCCAGGGCCAAACTAACTATGGCTACACCTTC. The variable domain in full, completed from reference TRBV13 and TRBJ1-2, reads AAGVIQSPRHLIKEKRETATLKCYPIPRHDTVYWYQQGPGQDPQFLISFYEKMQSDKGSIPDRFSAQQFSDYHSELNMSSLELGDSALYFCASSQGQTNYGYTFGSGTRLTVV.

CDR3 sequence reads: CASSYPDRDQYF. In nucleotides, the CDR3 is TGTGCCAGCAGTTACCCAGACAGAGACCAGTACTTC. The chain combines TRBV6-6 with TRBJ2-7; perhaps TRBD1 as D (5 bases). This CDR3 contains 12 residues. The V gene lost 2 bases and the J gene lost 10 bases, with 12 bases spanning the gap. The germline CDR1 and CDR2 sequences are MNHNY and SVGAGI (reference sequence).

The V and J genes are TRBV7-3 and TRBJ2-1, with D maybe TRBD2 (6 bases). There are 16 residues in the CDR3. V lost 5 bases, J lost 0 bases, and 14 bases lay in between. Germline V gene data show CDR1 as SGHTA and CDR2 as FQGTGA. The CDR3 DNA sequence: TGTGCCAGCAGCCCTACCCTAGCGAGCTCCTACAATGAGCAGTTCTTC. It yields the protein CASSPTLASSYNEQFF.

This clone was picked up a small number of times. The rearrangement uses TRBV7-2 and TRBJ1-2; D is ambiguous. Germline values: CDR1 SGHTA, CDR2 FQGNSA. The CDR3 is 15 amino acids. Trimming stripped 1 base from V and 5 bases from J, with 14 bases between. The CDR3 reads CASSLDRGFGYGYTF. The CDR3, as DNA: TGTGCCAGCAGCTTAGATCGTGGTTTCGGGTATGGCTACACCTTC.

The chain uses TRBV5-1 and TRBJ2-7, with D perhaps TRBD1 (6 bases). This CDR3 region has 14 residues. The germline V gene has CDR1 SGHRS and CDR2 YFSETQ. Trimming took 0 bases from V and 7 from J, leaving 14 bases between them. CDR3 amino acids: CASSLDGGPREQYF. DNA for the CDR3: TGCGCCAGCAGCTTGGATGGGGGCCCGCGTGAGCAGTACTTC.

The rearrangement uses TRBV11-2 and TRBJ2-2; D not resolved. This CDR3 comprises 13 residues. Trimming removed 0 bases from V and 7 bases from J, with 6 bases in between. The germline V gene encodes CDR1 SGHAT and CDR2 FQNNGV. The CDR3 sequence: CASSLDLGGELFF. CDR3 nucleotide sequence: TGTGCCAGCAGCTTAGATCTGGGCGGGGAGCTGTTTTTT.

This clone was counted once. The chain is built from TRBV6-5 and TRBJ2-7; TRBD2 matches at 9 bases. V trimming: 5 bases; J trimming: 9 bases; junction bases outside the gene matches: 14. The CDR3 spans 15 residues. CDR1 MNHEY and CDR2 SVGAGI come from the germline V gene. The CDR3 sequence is CASSPQTSGVGWQYF. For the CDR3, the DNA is TGTGCCAGCAGTCCACAGACTAGCGGAGTCGGATGGCAGTACTTC.

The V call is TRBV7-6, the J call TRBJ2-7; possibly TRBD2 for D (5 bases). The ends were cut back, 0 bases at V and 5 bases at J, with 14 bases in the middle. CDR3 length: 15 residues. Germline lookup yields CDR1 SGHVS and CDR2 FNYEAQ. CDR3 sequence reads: CASSLAYSGNHEQYF. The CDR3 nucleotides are TGTGCCAGCAGCTTAGCGTATTCGGGGAACCACGAGCAGTACTTC.

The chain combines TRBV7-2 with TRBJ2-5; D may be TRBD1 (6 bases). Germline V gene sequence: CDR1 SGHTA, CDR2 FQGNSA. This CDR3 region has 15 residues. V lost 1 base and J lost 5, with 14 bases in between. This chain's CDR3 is CASSLVGRGGETQYF. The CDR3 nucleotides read TGTGCCAGCAGCTTAGTAGGCAGGGGTGGGGAGACCCAGTACTTC.

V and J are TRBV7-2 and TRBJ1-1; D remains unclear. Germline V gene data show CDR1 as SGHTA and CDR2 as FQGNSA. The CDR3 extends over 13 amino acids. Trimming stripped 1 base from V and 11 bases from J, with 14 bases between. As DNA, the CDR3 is TGTGCCAGCAGCTTAGACCCGGGAATGTGGGCTTTCTTT. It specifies CASSLDPGMWAFF.

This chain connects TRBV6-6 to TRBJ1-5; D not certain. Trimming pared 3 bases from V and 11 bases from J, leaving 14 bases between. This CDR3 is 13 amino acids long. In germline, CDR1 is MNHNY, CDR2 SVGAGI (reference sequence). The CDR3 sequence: CASSYGPDSAQHF. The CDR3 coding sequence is TGTGCCAGCAGTTATGGCCCGGATTCGGCCCAGCATTTT.